One sample yielded the 29 T cell receptor beta chains listed below, sequenced in a study of prognosis after radiotherapy for stage I lung cancer. Two-round multiplex PCR, the amplification method, yielded TCR beta CDR3 from genomic DNA. First-round PCR amplification was performed with primers specific to each TRBV and TRBJ gene. TCRdb reanalysed the multiplex PCR reads using MiXCR and keeps one entry per CDR3 protein. The sample yields tens of thousands of distinct CDR3 sequences, around a third seen once. The material was PBMCs, obtained before or after stereotactic body radiation therapy (not recorded which). Source of these receptors: a donor of 50 years or more with non-small cell lung cancer.

Note on this clonotype: Since a far larger clone is one base different, this is likely a read error. V and J are TRBV6-9 and TRBJ2-1; D unresolved. Germline assignment: CDR1 MNHGY and CDR2 SVAAGI. This CDR3 has 13 residues. V shed 3 bases and J shed 9 bases, with 12 bases lying between them. The CDR3 DNA reads as TGTGCCAGCAGTTACCCCGACTTCCCTGAGCAGTTCTTC. It codes for CASSYPDFPEQFF.

This clonotype was found many times. This rearrangement joins TRBV6-5 to TRBJ1-3; D uncertain. The CDR3 sequence is 16 residues long. The germline gives CDR1 MNHEY, CDR2 SVGAGI. The V end lost 2 bases, the J end lost 0 bases, and 11 bases lay between the germline ends. CDR3 DNA: TGTGCCAGCAGTTACGGCCGGCTGCTCTCTGGAAACACCATATATTTT. This gives the protein CASSYGRLLSGNTIYF.

The sample holds many counts of this clonotype. The rearrangement joins TRBV10-3 to TRBJ2-7; D call uncertain. CDR1 ENHRY and CDR2 SYGVKD come from the germline V gene. V was trimmed by 6 bases and J by 2 bases, leaving 14 bases between them. The CDR3 has 14 residues. In nucleotides, the CDR3 is TGTGCCATCAGGGAAGACCCAGGCCCCTACGAGCAGTACTTC. This sequence encodes CAIREDPGPYEQYF.

This clonotype was found many times. V is TRBV3-1 and J is TRBJ2-7; the D call may be TRBD1 or TRBD2 (5 bases each). Between the trimmed V and J ends, which lost 1 base and 4 bases, there was a span of 11 bases. The CDR3 extends over 14 amino acids. Germline CDR1 reads LGHDT; CDR2 reads YNNKEL (reference sequence). CDR3 sequence reads: CASSQGGREYEQYF. The CDR3 bases are TGTGCCAGCAGCCAAGGGGGCCGGGAATACGAGCAGTACTTC.

There are many counts of this clonotype. The chain links TRBV28 to TRBJ2-7, with D perhaps matching TRBD1 (6 bases). This CDR3 comprises 14 residues. The V gene lost 6 bases and the J gene lost 3 bases, with 15 bases spanning the gap. Germline V CDR1 and CDR2: MDHEN, SYDVKM. CDR3 region: CASRTGPHYYEQYF. In DNA, the CDR3 is TGTGCCAGCAGGACAGGACCCCACTACTACGAGCAGTACTTC.

The rearrangement links TRBV10-3 to TRBJ2-7, with 11 bases aligning to TRBD2. CDR1 and CDR2 (germline): ENHRY, SYGVKD. The CDR3 is 15 amino acids. J lost 3 bases, V lost 5 bases, and 6 bases had no gene match. In DNA form, the CDR3 reads TGTGCCATCAGTAAGGGACTAGCGGTAGTCTACGAGCAGTACTTC. Protein product: CAISKGLAVVYEQYF.

As to this clonotype: The junction does not match germline at one end; this may be a read error. The chain uses TRBV7-3 and TRBJ1-6, with D possibly being TRBD1 (6 bases). CDR1 and CDR2 (germline): SGHTA, FQGTGA. CDR3 length: 15 amino acids. DNA for the CDR3: TGTGCCAGCAGCTCAGAGGGGGGACCCCAATCACCCGTCCAATTT. Translating gives CASSSEGGPQSPVQF.

To note about this clonotype: A much larger clone differs from this one at a single base, so this may be a read error. The CDR3 DNA reads TGCGCCAGCAGCTTACGGGCCTCTGGGTCGGCCAAAAACATTCAGTACTTC. Protein product: CASSLRASGSAKNIQYF. The chain links TRBV5-1 to TRBJ2-4; D gene uncertain. This CDR3 is built from 17 residues. CDR1 is SGHRS, CDR2 YFSETQ, per germline. Trimming left V 2 bases short and J 1 base short, with 16 bases between. The full variable domain, its missing parts supplied by reference TRBV5-1 and TRBJ2-4, is KAGVTQTPRYLIKTRGQQVTLSCSPISGHRSVSWYQQTPGQGLQFLFEYFSETQRNKGNFPGRFSGRQFSNSRSEMNVSTLELGDSALYLCASSLRASGSAKNIQYFGAGTRLSVL.

This clonotype was recorded many times. The chain recombines TRBV10-3 with TRBJ2-1, with D uncertain. Germline V gives CDR1 ENHRY, CDR2 SYGVKD. Trimming removed 10 bases from V and 0 bases from J, with 16 bases in between. The CDR3 is 15 amino acids. CDR3 amino acids: CATHNLLSSYNEQFF. The CDR3 DNA follows: TGTGCCACGCATAATCTTTTAAGCTCCTACAATGAGCAGTTCTTC.

This clonotype was seen at least ten times. V is TRBV7-8 and J is TRBJ2-1; 12 bases map to TRBD2. This CDR3 spans 16 amino acids. The germline V gene has CDR1 SGHVS and CDR2 FQNEAQ. The ends lost 4 bases at V and 10 bases at J; junction bases unmatched: 11. The CDR3 is CASSSSTSGRSPEQFF. The CDR3 coding sequence is TGTGCCAGCAGCTCATCTACTAGCGGGAGGTCTCCAGAGCAGTTCTTC.

This clonotype was counted ten times or more. The chain joins TRBV7-6 to TRBJ1-1; 8 nucleotides agree with TRBD1. This CDR3 spans 15 amino acids. J gave up 7 bases and V 3 bases, and 10 bases lay outside the gene matches. Germline CDR1 reads SGHVS; CDR2 reads FNYEAQ. The CDR3 loop reads CASSFRQGAYGEAFF. CDR3 DNA: TGTGCCAGCAGCTTCCGGCAGGGGGCTTATGGTGAAGCTTTCTTT. Supplemented by reference TRBV7-6 and TRBJ1-1, the full variable domain reads GAGVSQSPRYKVTKRGQDVALRCDPISGHVSLYWYRQALGQGPEFLTYFNYEAQQDKSGLPNDRFSAERPEGSISTLTIQRTEQRDSAMYRCASSFRQGAYGEAFFGQGTRLTVV.

There are a few counts of this clonotype. Being one base from a much bigger clone, this may be a read error. The rearrangement uses TRBV7-2 and TRBJ2-3, with D possibly being TRBD1 or TRBD2 (5 bases each). Trimming stripped 5 bases from V and 2 bases from J, with 17 bases between. The CDR3 length is 16 residues. Germline V gives CDR1 SGHTA, CDR2 FQGNSA. Here the CDR3 DNA reads TGTGCCAGCAGCACGTACCGGGGCCCACCCACAGATACGCAGTATTTT. Encoded protein: CASSTYRGPPTDTQYF.

This clonotype has ten or more counts. V is TRBV5-6 and J is TRBJ1-1, with D perhaps matching TRBD1 (5 bases). Germline CDR1 reads SGHDT; CDR2 reads YYEEEE. This CDR3 has 13 residues. V lost 0 bases, J lost 8 bases, and 11 bases lay in between. CDR3 nucleotides: TGTGCCAGCAGCTTGGGACAGCGAATGGAAGCTTTCTTT. Translated: CASSLGQRMEAFF.

The rearrangement uses TRBV3-1 and TRBJ1-2; tentatively, D is TRBD1 (5 bases). Germline CDR1 and CDR2: LGHDT and YNNKEL (reference sequence). The CDR3 runs 15 residues. V was shortened by 3 bases and J by 5 bases, with 16 bases between the two germline ends. CDR3 sequence reads: CASSQAGQARYGYTF. CDR3 bases: TGTGCCAGCAGCCAGGCGGGGCAGGCAAGGTATGGCTACACCTTC.

The table lists this clonotype with many counts. The chain combines TRBV7-3 with TRBJ1-1, with D perhaps TRBD1 (6 bases). In germline, CDR1 is SGHTA, CDR2 FQGTGA. The CDR3 loop spans 14 amino acids. V lost 1 base, J lost 7 bases, and 13 bases lay in between. This CDR3 reads CASSLIGGRGEAFF. The CDR3 DNA reads as TGTGCCAGCAGCTTAATTGGGGGCCGGGGTGAAGCTTTCTTT.

This clonotype has at least ten counts. One end of the junction does not line up with germline, which may come from a read error. The V and J genes are TRBV5-1 and TRBJ2-3, with 8 bases lining up with TRBD2. Germline V gene data show CDR1 as SGHRS and CDR2 as YFSETQ. The CDR3 length is 16 residues. For the CDR3, the DNA is TGTGCCAGCAGCCCCGGGGGGGGCGGGATCACAGATACGCAGTATTTT. It codes for CASSPGGGGITDTQYF.

Notes on this clonotype: With a much larger clone just one base away, this may be a read error. The J gene is TRBJ2-5, the V gene TRBV12-3 or TRBV12-4; D gene ambiguous. This CDR3 region has 13 residues. V was cut by 9 bases and J by 2 bases, with 13 bases left in between. This CDR3 reads CASQMQLQETQYF. CDR3 DNA: TGTGCCAGTCAGATGCAGTTACAAGAGACCCAGTACTTC.

This clonotype was counted at least ten times. The chain carries TRBV27 and TRBJ2-3; D remains unclear. This CDR3 is 13 amino acids long. Trimming removed 5 bases from V and 0 bases from J, with 6 bases in between. Germline V gene lookup returns CDR1 MNHEY and CDR2 SMNVEV (reference sequence). Written as DNA, the CDR3 is TGTGCCAGCAGTCCCGGGAGCACAGATACGCAGTATTTT. Translation gives CASSPGSTDTQYF.

This sequence joins TRBV6-2 or TRBV6-3 and TRBJ2-7, with TRBD1 matching 9 bases. V dropped 5 bases and J dropped 4; count of bases not matched to a gene: 9. The CDR3 loop spans 15 amino acids. The V gene's germline CDR1 is MNHEY and CDR2 SVGEGT. The CDR3 sequence is CASSTRDRVTYEQYF. Here the CDR3 DNA reads TGTGCCAGCAGTACCCGGGACAGGGTTACATACGAGCAGTACTTC.

Comments on this clonotype: Being one base from a much bigger clone, this may be a read error. This rearrangement joins TRBV7-8 to TRBJ1-2; TRBD1 matches 7 bases. V dropped 5 bases and J dropped 3; count of bases not matched to a gene: 3. CDR3 length: 13 residues. In germline, CDR1 is SGHVS, CDR2 FQNEAQ. This CDR3 is CASSPDRYYGYTF. The CDR3, as DNA: TGTGCCAGCAGCCCGGACAGGTACTATGGCTACACCTTC.

Details on this clonotype: The junction departs from the called germline gene at one end, perhaps through a read error. The rearrangement links TRBV19 to TRBJ2-5; 13 nucleotides line up with TRBD2. Germline loops: CDR1 LNHDA, CDR2 SQIVND (reference sequence). This CDR3 has 17 residues. The CDR3 DNA reads as TGTGACAGTAGTATCTATACTAGCGGGAGGGGGCAAGAGACCCAGTACTTC. Its translation: CDSSIYTSGRGQETQYF.

The table lists this clonotype with many counts. The chain has TRBV10-3 and TRBJ2-3; D ambiguous. CDR1 is ENHRY, CDR2 SYGVKD, per germline. This CDR3 contains 14 residues. The V end lost 10 bases, the J end lost 1 base, and 15 bases lay between the germline ends. CDR3 sequence: CATRIVTGTDTQYF. The CDR3 coding sequence is TGTGCCACACGCATTGTCACGGGCACAGATACGCAGTATTTT.

This clonotype showed up many times. The V gene is TRBV20-1, the J gene TRBJ2-5; TRBD2 agrees at 7 bases. CDR1 DFQATT and CDR2 SNEGSKA come from the germline V gene (reference sequence). The CDR3 has 14 amino acids. The CDR3 DNA reads as TGCGCAGTGGGGGAGGGGACTCCCCAAGAGACCCAGTACTTC. This encodes CAVGEGTPQETQYF.

About this clonotype itself: Possible read error: a much larger clone is one base away. The chain recombines TRBV20-1 with TRBJ2-7; D uncertain. This CDR3 spans 13 amino acids. The V gene lost 0 bases and the J gene lost 2 bases, with 8 bases spanning the gap. The germline V gene has CDR1 DFQATT and CDR2 SNEGSKA (reference sequence). CDR3 in DNA: TGCAGTGCTAGAGAAGGGATAACCTACGAGCAGTACTTC. It is translated as CSAREGITYEQYF.

This clonotype appeared a few times. It differs at one base from a far larger clone, so likely a read error. The chain recombines TRBV6-5 with TRBJ1-2; no clear D. V was clipped by 0 bases and J by 4 bases, with 9 bases between them. Germline CDR1 and CDR2: MNHEY and SVGAGI. The CDR3 is 14 amino acids. CDR3 in amino acids: CASSYSRVIYGYTF. Here the CDR3 DNA reads TGTGCCAGCAGTTACTCACGGGTCATCTATGGCTACACCTTC.

As to this clonotype: It may be a read error: a sequence one base away is much more abundant. The chain carries TRBV6-1 and TRBJ2-7; 11 bases agree with TRBD2. Trimming took 6 bases from V and 5 from J; bases not matched to a gene: 18. Germline CDR1 and CDR2: MNHNS and SASEGT. The CDR3 runs 18 residues. CDR3 in DNA: TGTGCCAGCAGCCGACTGGTGGGACTAGCGGTATTTCGGAACGAGCAGTACTTC. Protein: CASSRLVGLAVFRNEQYF.

The table lists this clonotype with many counts. The chain combines TRBV7-9 with TRBJ2-3; D gene ambiguous. The CDR3 has 12 residues. Trimming shortened V by 4 bases and J by 6 bases, and 8 bases separated the two germline ends. Germline V gives CDR1 SEHNR, CDR2 FQNEAQ (reference sequence). The CDR3 loop reads CASSYRLDTQYF. The CDR3 DNA follows: TGTGCCAGCAGCTACCGGCTGGATACGCAGTATTTT.

The chain joins TRBV28 to TRBJ1-5, with D unclear. Germline CDR1 MDHEN, CDR2 SYDVKM. V lost 3 bases and J 0 bases, leaving 6 bases between the germline ends. The CDR3 has 14 residues. CDR3 sequence reads: CASSFLLSNQPQHF. CDR3 nucleotides: TGTGCCAGCAGTTTTCTTCTTAGCAATCAGCCCCAGCATTTT.

The chain carries TRBV20-1 and TRBJ2-7; possibly TRBD1 for D (5 bases). The V end was cut by 0 bases, the J end by 6 bases, with 24 bases between. CDR1 DFQATT and CDR2 SNEGSKA come from the germline V gene (reference sequence). The CDR3 runs to 17 residues. The CDR3 region is CSARDISSAGYGSEQYF. CDR3 in DNA: TGCAGTGCTAGAGATATCTCGAGTGCAGGGTATGGGTCCGAGCAGTACTTC.